Presented here are 14 T cell receptor beta chains from one specimen sequenced in a study of high-grade serous ovarian cancer treatment subgroups. The tumor samples were collected prior to definitive surgery or chemotherapy. Some clones are missing from TCRdb's copy, which holds only in-frame ones; the method was immunoSEQ multiplex PCR. The data hold 6,000 to 8,000 clones, with about three quarters observed a single time. The sample consisted of tumor tissue. The receptors were sampled from a human donor with high-grade serous ovarian cancer.

The chain has TRBV29-1 and TRBJ1-5, with 7 bases that match TRBD1. The CDR3 runs 13 residues. Trimming cost V 7 bases and J 2 bases; bases outside gene matches: 5. The V gene's germline CDR1 is SQVTM and CDR2 ANQGSEA. The CDR3 sequence is CSATTGGNQPQHF. The CDR3 DNA reads as TGCAGCGCCACAACAGGGGGCAATCAGCCCCAGCATTTT.

This chain connects TRBV5-6 to TRBJ2-7, with TRBD2 as a possible D gene (5 bases). CDR1 and CDR2 from the germline V gene are SGHDT and YYEEEE. V was cut by 1 base and J by 3 bases, with 5 bases left in between. The length of the CDR3 is 12 residues. For the CDR3, the DNA is TGTGCCAGCAGCTTGACTAGCTACGAGCAGTACTTC. This gives the protein CASSLTSYEQYF.

This chain joins TRBV4-2 and TRBJ1-5; the D gene is possibly TRBD1 (6 bases). The V end was cut by 4 bases, the J end by 0 bases, with 16 bases between. This CDR3 comprises 17 residues. The V gene's germline CDR1 is LGHNA and CDR2 YNFKEQ. The CDR3 sequence is CASSPNSEGGSNQPQHF. CDR3 sequence (DNA): TGTGCCAGCAGCCCCAACAGCGAGGGGGGTAGCAATCAGCCCCAGCATTTT.

The gene calls are TRBV6-4 and TRBJ2-3; 11 positions agree with TRBD2. The CDR3 loop spans 15 amino acids. Germline loops: CDR1 MRHNA, CDR2 SNTAGT. V dropped 6 bases and J dropped 4; count of bases not matched to a gene: 6. As DNA, the CDR3 is TGTGCCAGCAGAAAAGTAGCGGGGGGGGCAGATACGCAGTATTTT. Its protein product is CASRKVAGGADTQYF.

This clone appeared once. The gene calls are TRBV9 and TRBJ2-7; 9 bases align to TRBD2. Germline V CDR1 and CDR2: SGDLS, YYNGEE. The CDR3 length is 20 residues. The trim removed 5 bases at V and 1 base at J, leaving 22 bases unmatched. CDR3 in amino acids: CASRVRGPSGTSPLSYEQYF. The CDR3 nucleotides are TGTGCCAGCAGAGTTAGAGGGCCTAGCGGGACCTCCCCTTTATCCTACGAGCAGTACTTC.

The V gene is TRBV7-8, the J gene TRBJ1-1; D is perhaps TRBD1 (5 bases). V lost 2 bases and J lost 5, with 6 bases in between. The CDR3 extends over 12 amino acids. CDR1 and CDR2 (germline): SGHVS, FQNEAQ. The CDR3: CASSLWGTEAFF. DNA of the CDR3: TGTGCCAGCAGCTTATGGGGGACTGAAGCTTTCTTT.

CDR3 coding DNA: TGCGCCAGCAGCCAAAGGCGACCGGGACTAGCGACCCAAGGGTCATTTTTGGATACGCAGTATTTT. Translated: CASSQRRPGLATQGSFLDTQYF. The V and J genes are TRBV4-1 and TRBJ2-3, with 10 nucleotides matching TRBD2. Germline V CDR1 and CDR2: MGHRA, YSYEKL. V lost 2 bases to trimming and J lost 6 bases; unmatched junction nucleotides: 26. The CDR3 length is 22 residues.

The V call is TRBV5-4, the J call TRBJ2-1, with 14 bases identical to TRBD2. Germline trimming cut 5 bases from V and 7 bases from J; bases unmatched to any gene: 5. The CDR3 loop spans 15 amino acids. Germline V gene lookup returns CDR1 SGHNT and CDR2 YYREEE (reference sequence). CDR3 sequence: CASSSGLAGGNEQFF. The CDR3 DNA sequence: TGTGCCAGCAGTTCCGGACTAGCGGGGGGTAATGAGCAGTTCTTC.

The rearrangement uses TRBV4-3 and TRBJ1-2, with 8 bases lining up with TRBD1. The V and J ends lost 1 base and 4 bases, in that order; junction bases with no gene match: 5. CDR1 is LGHNA, CDR2 YSLEER, per germline. This CDR3 has 15 residues. The CDR3 nucleotides are TGCGCCAGCAGCCAAGGGACAGGGCCCGGCTATGGCTACACCTTC. Its translation is CASSQGTGPGYGYTF.

The CDR3 reads CASSRFNSLQETQYF. The CDR3 region has the DNA TGTGCCAGCAGCCGTTTTAACAGCCTCCAAGAGACCCAGTACTTC. V is TRBV7-9 and J is TRBJ2-5; D is unresolved. CDR1 is SEHNR, CDR2 FQNEAQ, per germline (reference sequence). This CDR3 has 15 amino acids. V was cut by 5 bases and J by 1 base, with 14 bases left in between.

This clone was detected a few times. The chain links TRBV27 to TRBJ2-7; D gene uncertain. V lost 6 bases and J lost 2, with 17 bases in between. There are 15 residues in the CDR3. Germline CDR1 MNHEY, CDR2 SMNVEV (reference sequence). The CDR3 DNA reads as TGTGCCAGCAGCACTATTCAGAGCATGACCTACGAGCAGTACTTC. Its protein is CASSTIQSMTYEQYF.

This clone was seen once. The J gene is TRBJ2-1, the V gene TRBV7-6; no reliable D call. The CDR3 sequence is 14 residues long. V was trimmed by 2 bases and J by 8 bases, leaving 13 bases between them. The germline CDR1 and CDR2 sequences are SGHVS and FNYEAQ. The CDR3 sequence is CASSLSRDNYEQFF. The CDR3 bases are TGTGCCAGCAGCTTAAGTCGTGACAACTATGAGCAGTTCTTC. Complete variable domain (other parts from reference TRBV7-6 and TRBJ2-1): GAGVSQSPRYKVTKRGQDVALRCDPISGHVSLYWYRQALGQGPEFLTYFNYEAQQDKSGLPNDRFSAERPEGSISTLTIQRTEQRDSAMYRCASSLSRDNYEQFFGPGTRLTVL.

This clone was seen more than once but under ten times. This chain connects TRBV6-6 to TRBJ2-3; 9 bases are shared with TRBD2. The V segment lost 5 bases and the J segment 2 bases; nucleotides outside the gene matches: 8. CDR3 length equals 16 residues. CDR1 is MNHNY, CDR2 SVGAGI, per germline (reference sequence). CDR3 residues: CASSSQLAGATDTQYF. CDR3 nucleotides: TGTGCCAGCAGTAGCCAGTTAGCGGGAGCCACAGATACGCAGTATTTT.

The sample holds one count of this clone. V gene TRBV6-6 combines with J gene TRBJ2-7; 11 nucleotides match TRBD2. CDR1 and CDR2 from the germline V gene are MNHNY and SVGAGI (reference sequence). V trimming: 0 bases; J trimming: 2 bases; junction bases outside the gene matches: 3. The CDR3 runs to 16 residues. The CDR3 region is CASSYSLAGVPYEQYF. Written as DNA, the CDR3 is TGTGCCAGCAGTTACTCACTAGCGGGAGTGCCCTACGAGCAGTACTTC.